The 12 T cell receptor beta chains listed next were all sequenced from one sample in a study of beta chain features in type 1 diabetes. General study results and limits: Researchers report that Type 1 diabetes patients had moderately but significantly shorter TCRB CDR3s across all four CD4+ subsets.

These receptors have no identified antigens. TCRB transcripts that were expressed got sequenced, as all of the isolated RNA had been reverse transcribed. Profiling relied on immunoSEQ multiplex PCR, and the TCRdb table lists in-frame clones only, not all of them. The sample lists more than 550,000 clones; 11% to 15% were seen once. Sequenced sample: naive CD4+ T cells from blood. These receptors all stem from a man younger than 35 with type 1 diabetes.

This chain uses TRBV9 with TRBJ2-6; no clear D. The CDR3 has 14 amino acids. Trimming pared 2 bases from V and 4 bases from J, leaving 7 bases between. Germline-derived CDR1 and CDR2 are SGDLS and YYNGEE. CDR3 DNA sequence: TGTGCCAGCAGCGTGATTACCGGGGCCAACGTCCTGACTTTC. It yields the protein CASSVITGANVLTF.

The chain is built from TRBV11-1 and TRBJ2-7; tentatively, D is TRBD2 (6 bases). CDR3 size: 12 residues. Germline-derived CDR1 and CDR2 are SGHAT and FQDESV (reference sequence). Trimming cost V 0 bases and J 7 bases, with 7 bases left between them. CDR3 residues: CASSLAGREQYF. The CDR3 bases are TGTGCCAGCAGCTTAGCAGGGAGGGAGCAGTACTTC.

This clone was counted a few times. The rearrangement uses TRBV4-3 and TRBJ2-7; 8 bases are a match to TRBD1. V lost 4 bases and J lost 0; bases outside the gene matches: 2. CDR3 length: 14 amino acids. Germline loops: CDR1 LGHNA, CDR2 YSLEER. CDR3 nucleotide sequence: TGCGCCAGCAGCCGCGGGACAGGCTCCTACGAGCAGTACTTC. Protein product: CASSRGTGSYEQYF.

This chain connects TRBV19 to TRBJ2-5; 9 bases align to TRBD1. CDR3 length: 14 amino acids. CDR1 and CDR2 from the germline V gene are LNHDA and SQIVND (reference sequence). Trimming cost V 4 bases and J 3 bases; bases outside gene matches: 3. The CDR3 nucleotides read TGTGCCAGTAGTACCCGGACAGGGGAAGAGACCCAGTACTTC. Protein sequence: CASSTRTGEETQYF. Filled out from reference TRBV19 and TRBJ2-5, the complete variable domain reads DGGITQSPKYLFRKEGQNVTLSCEQNLNHDAMYWYRQDPGQGLRLIYYSQIVNDFQKGDIAEGYSVSREKKESFPLTVTSAQKNPTAFYLCASSTRTGEETQYFGPGTRLLVL.

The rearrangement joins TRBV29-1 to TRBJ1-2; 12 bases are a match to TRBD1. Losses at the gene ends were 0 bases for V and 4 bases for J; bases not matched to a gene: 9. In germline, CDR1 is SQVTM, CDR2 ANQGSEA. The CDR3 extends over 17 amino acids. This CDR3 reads CSVEDPPGTGGTYGYTF. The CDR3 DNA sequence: TGCAGCGTTGAAGATCCCCCCGGGACAGGGGGCACCTATGGCTACACCTTC.

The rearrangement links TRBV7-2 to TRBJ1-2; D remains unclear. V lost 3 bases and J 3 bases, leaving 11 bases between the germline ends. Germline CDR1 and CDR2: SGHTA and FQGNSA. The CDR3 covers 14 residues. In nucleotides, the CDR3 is TGTGCCAGCAGCTTTGTGACCAGATACTATGGCTACACCTTC. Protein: CASSFVTRYYGYTF.

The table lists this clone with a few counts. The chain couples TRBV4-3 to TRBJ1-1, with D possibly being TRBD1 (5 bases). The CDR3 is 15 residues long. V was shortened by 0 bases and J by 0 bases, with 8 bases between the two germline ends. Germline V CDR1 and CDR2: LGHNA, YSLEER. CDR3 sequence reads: CASSQEQGLNTEAFF. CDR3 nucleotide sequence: TGCGCCAGCAGCCAAGAGCAGGGCCTGAACACTGAAGCTTTCTTT.

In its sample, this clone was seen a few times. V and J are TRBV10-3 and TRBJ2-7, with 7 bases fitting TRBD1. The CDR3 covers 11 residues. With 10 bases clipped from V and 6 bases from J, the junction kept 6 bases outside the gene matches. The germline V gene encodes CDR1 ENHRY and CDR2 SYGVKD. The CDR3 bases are TGTGCCACCGCAACAGGGGTCGAGCAGTACTTC. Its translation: CATATGVEQYF.

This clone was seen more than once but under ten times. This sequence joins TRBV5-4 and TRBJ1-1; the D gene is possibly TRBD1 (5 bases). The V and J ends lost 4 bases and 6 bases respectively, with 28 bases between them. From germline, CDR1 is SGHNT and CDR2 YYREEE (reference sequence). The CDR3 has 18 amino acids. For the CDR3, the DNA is TGTGCCAGCAGCCGTCCTTTCCGGGACGCCGGTGAAACAGCTGAAGCTTTCTTT. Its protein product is CASSRPFRDAGETAEAFF.

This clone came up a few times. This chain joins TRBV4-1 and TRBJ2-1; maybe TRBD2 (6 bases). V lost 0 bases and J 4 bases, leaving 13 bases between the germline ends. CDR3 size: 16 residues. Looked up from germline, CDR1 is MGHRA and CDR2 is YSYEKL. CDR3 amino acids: CASSQDTGTQYNEQFF. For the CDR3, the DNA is TGCGCCAGCAGCCAAGATACCGGGACTCAATACAATGAGCAGTTCTTC.

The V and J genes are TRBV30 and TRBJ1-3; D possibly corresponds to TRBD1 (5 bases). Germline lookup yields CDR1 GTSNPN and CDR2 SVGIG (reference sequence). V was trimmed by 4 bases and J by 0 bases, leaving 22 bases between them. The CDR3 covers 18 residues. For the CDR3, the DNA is TGTGCCTGGATGAGTTGGAGGGGCCCCTCTAACTCTGGAAACACCATATATTTT. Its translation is CAWMSWRGPSNSGNTIYF.

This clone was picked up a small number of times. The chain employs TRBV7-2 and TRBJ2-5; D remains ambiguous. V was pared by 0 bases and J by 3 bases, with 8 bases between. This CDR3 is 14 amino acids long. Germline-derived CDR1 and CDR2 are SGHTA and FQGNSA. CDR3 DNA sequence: TGTGCCAGCAGCTTAGCGAGTTTAGAAGAGACCCAGTACTTC. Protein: CASSLASLEETQYF. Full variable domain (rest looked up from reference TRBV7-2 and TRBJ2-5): GAGVSQSPSNKVTEKGKDVELRCDPISGHTALYWYRQSLGQGLEFLIYFQGNSAPDKSGLPSDRFSAERTGGSVSTLTIQRTQQEDSAVYLCASSLASLEETQYFGPGTRLLVL.